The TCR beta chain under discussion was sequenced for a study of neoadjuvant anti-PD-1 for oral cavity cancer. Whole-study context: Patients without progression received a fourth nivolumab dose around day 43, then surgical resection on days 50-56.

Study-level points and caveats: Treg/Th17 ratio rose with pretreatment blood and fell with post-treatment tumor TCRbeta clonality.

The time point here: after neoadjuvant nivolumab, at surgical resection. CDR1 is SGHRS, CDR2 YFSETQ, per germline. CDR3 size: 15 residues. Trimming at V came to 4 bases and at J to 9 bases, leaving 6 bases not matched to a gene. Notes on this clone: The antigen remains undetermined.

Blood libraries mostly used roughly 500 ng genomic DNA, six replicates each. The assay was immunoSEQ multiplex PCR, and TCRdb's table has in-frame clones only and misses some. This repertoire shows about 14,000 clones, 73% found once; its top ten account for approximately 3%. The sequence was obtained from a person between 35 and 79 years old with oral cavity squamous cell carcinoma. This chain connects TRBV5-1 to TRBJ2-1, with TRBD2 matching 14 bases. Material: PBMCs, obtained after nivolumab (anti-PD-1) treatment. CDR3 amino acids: CASSGGLAGAGEQFF. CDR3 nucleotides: TGCGCCAGCAGCGGGGGACTAGCGGGAGCGGGTGAGCAGTTCTTC.